The 30 T cell receptor beta chains reported below all come from one sample, sequenced in a study of glioma-infiltrating T cells. Amplification of TCR alpha and beta CDR3 regions from RNA used iRepertoire nested multiplex PCR. TCRdb re-derived calls from the multiplex PCR reads in MiXCR, one entry per CDR3 protein. The data contain a few hundred thousand distinct CDR3 sequences, roughly two fifths of them seen just once; the ten biggest clones take up more than 10%. Sequenced material: glioma tissue, nonneoplastic brain tissue, or PBMCs (not recorded which). These receptors were taken from a human donor with low-grade glioma or glioblastoma, undergoing nonglioma brain surgery, or in good health (not recorded which).

This clonotype was picked up a small number of times. Since a much larger clone is just one base distant, this may be a read error. The chain has TRBV27 and TRBJ2-1; TRBD2 agrees at 9 bases. Per the germline V gene, CDR1 is MNHEY and CDR2 is SMNVEV (reference sequence). CDR3 length: 16 residues. CDR3 sequence: CASSLIAGGPYNEQLF. The CDR3 nucleotides read TGTGCCAGCAGTTTAATTGCGGGAGGGCCTTACAATGAGCAGCTCTTC.

This chain connects TRBV19 to TRBJ1-3; possible D gene TRBD1, 5 bases. Germline V gives CDR1 LNHDA, CDR2 SQIVND (reference sequence). This CDR3 is 17 amino acids long. The V end lost 4 bases, the J end lost 0 bases, and 16 bases lay between the germline ends. CDR3 DNA sequence: TGTGCCAGTAGTACGGCGGGACGACGGAGCTCTGGAAACACCATATATTTT. Protein: CASSTAGRRSSGNTIYF.

The rearrangement joins TRBV2 to TRBJ2-3; TRBD2 might be the D (6 bases). V was cut by 5 bases and J by 6 bases, with 21 bases left in between. This CDR3 is 16 amino acids long. Looked up from germline, CDR1 is SNHLY and CDR2 is FYNNEI. CDR3 DNA sequence: TGTGCCAGCAGTTTCAGCGGGCCTGGCGGAGTGGATACGCAGTATTTT. Encoded protein: CASSFSGPGGVDTQYF.

V and J are TRBV3-1 and TRBJ2-7; TRBD2 aligns across 8 bases. With 2 bases clipped from V and 9 bases from J, the junction kept 9 bases outside the gene matches. This CDR3 spans 14 amino acids. Germline V gene data show CDR1 as LGHDT and CDR2 as YNNKEL (reference sequence). This chain's CDR3 is CASSQKREYNGQYF. The CDR3 DNA reads TGTGCCAGCAGCCAAAAGCGGGAGTATAACGGGCAGTACTTC.

The sample holds many counts of this clonotype. This sequence joins TRBV6-1 and TRBJ2-7; 8 positions agree with TRBD1. Germline trimming cut 7 bases from V and 3 bases from J; bases unmatched to any gene: 5. CDR3 length: 13 amino acids. In germline, CDR1 is MNHNS, CDR2 SASEGT. The CDR3 DNA follows: TGTGCCAGCATTGGGACAGGAGTCTACGAGCAGTACTTC. This translates into CASIGTGVYEQYF.

Points on this clonotype: This clone may be a read error of a much larger clone one base away. This chain links TRBV27 with TRBJ2-5, with 7 nucleotides matching TRBD2. This CDR3 is 17 amino acids long. Germline V gene lookup returns CDR1 MNHEY and CDR2 SMNVEV (reference sequence). V trimming: 7 bases; J trimming: 1 base; junction bases outside the gene matches: 15. As DNA, the CDR3 is TGTGCCAGCAATTCGGACACCACTAGCGTAACCCAAGAGACCCAGTACTTC. The encoded protein is CASNSDTTSVTQETQYF.

The V gene is TRBV20-1, the J gene TRBJ2-1; D tentatively fits TRBD1 or TRBD2 (5 bases each). Per germline, CDR1 DFQATT and CDR2 SNEGSKA (reference sequence). The CDR3 has 12 residues. Deletions cut 6 bases from V and 10 bases from J, with 16 bases between. CDR3 in DNA: TGCAGTGCCCCGGGACCCCTGGGCGAGCAGTTCTTC. Translation gives CSAPGPLGEQFF.

The chain recombines TRBV7-6 with TRBJ2-7, with unresolved D. Trimming shortened V by 5 bases and J by 5 bases, and 19 bases separated the two germline ends. CDR1 is SGHVS and CDR2 is FNYEAQ in the germline V gene. This CDR3 is built from 15 residues. CDR3 in DNA: TGTGCCAGCAGCCGGTTCGAATCTCCTAAGAACGAGCAGTACTTC. Amino acids: CASSRFESPKNEQYF.

This clonotype was counted a single time. The rearrangement links TRBV27 to TRBJ2-1; 11 nucleotides agree with TRBD1. Per the germline V gene, CDR1 is MNHEY and CDR2 is SMNVEV (reference sequence). The CDR3 covers 16 residues. V shed 4 bases, J shed 4 bases, and the junction held 6 bases outside the gene matches. The CDR3 sequence is CASSSTGTGGYNEQFF. In DNA, the CDR3 is TGTGCCAGCAGTTCCACCGGGACAGGGGGGTACAATGAGCAGTTCTTC.

To note about this clonotype: Given the absence of the conserved phenylalanine or tryptophan at the CDR3 end, a read error is likely. The chain is built from TRBV20-1 and TRBJ2-7, with TRBD1 matching 7 bases. CDR1 is DFQATT and CDR2 is SNEGSKA in the germline V gene (reference sequence). This CDR3 is built from 14 residues. The ends lost 2 bases at V and 0 bases at J; junction bases unmatched: 4. The DNA for the CDR3 is TGCAGTGCTAGACGGACAGGAAACTCCTACGAGCAGTACTCC. Translated, it gives CSARRTGNSYEQYS.

This clonotype has more than one count but fewer than ten. V usage is TRBV6-1 and J usage is TRBJ2-1; TRBD2 matches 7 bases. Germline V gives CDR1 MNHNS, CDR2 SASEGT. The CDR3 is 18 residues long. Losses at the gene ends were 5 bases for V and 0 bases for J; bases not matched to a gene: 13. Written as DNA, the CDR3 is TGTGCCAGCAGTCCCCCCGGTATTGGCGGGAGCTCCTACAATGAGCAGTTCTTC. Residues: CASSPPGIGGSSYNEQFF.

This clonotype was counted only a few times. This rearrangement joins TRBV28 to TRBJ1-1; no firm D call. Germline values: CDR1 MDHEN, CDR2 SYDVKM. The CDR3 has 13 amino acids. Trimming took 6 bases from V and 2 from J, leaving 10 bases between them. The CDR3, as DNA: TGTGCCAGCAGAAACACAAGAAACACTGAAGCTTTCTTT. Its protein is CASRNTRNTEAFF.

At least ten counts were recorded for this clonotype. The CDR3 DNA follows: TGTGCCAGCAGTTTCCTGGATAGCGGGGCCCGGGATACGCAGTATTTT. It yields the protein CASSFLDSGARDTQYF. The gene calls are TRBV27 and TRBJ2-3; 8 nucleotides match TRBD2. In germline, CDR1 is MNHEY, CDR2 SMNVEV (reference sequence). This CDR3 spans 16 amino acids. V lost 3 bases and J lost 6; bases outside the gene matches: 11.

The rearrangement links TRBV4-1 to TRBJ2-7, with TRBD1 matching over 9 bases. The CDR3 consists of 16 residues. The V and J ends lost 3 bases and 5 bases, in that order; junction bases with no gene match: 11. From germline, CDR1 is MGHRA and CDR2 YSYEKL. The CDR3 is CASSQTPTGGRDEQYF. CDR3 DNA sequence: TGCGCCAGCAGCCAGACGCCGACAGGGGGGCGCGACGAGCAGTACTTC.

J is TRBJ2-5 and V is TRBV5-4; D remains ambiguous. The CDR3 has 14 amino acids. The V end lost 2 bases, the J end lost 5 bases, and 13 bases lay between the germline ends. Germline lookup yields CDR1 SGHNT and CDR2 YYREEE (reference sequence). The CDR3 is CASSFIGLRETQYF. CDR3 coding DNA: TGTGCCAGCAGCTTCATCGGCCTTCGGGAGACCCAGTACTTC.

At least ten counts were recorded for this clonotype. The chain has TRBV20-1 and TRBJ2-7; D gene uncertain. CDR1 and CDR2 (germline): DFQATT, SNEGSKA (reference sequence). The CDR3 has 14 residues. V was shortened by 0 bases and J by 0 bases, with 9 bases between the two germline ends. The CDR3 coding sequence is TGCAGTGCTAGAGATCCGAGGAGCTCCTACGAGCAGTACTTC. Translated, it gives CSARDPRSSYEQYF.

The rearrangement joins TRBV18 to TRBJ2-1; TRBD2 matches 11 bases. J was trimmed by 8 bases and V by 6 bases; bases with no gene match: 9. This CDR3 has 15 amino acids. Germline CDR1 and CDR2: KGHSH and LQKENI. This CDR3 reads CASSPIAGGGHEQFF. The DNA for the CDR3 is TGTGCCAGCTCTCCGATAGCGGGAGGGGGGCATGAGCAGTTCTTC.

This clonotype has more than one count but fewer than ten. The chain has TRBV20-1 and TRBJ2-7, with TRBD2 matching 10 bases. V gave up 1 base and J gave up 0 bases; unmatched junction bases: 3. The CDR3 consists of 15 residues. Germline CDR1 and CDR2: DFQATT and SNEGSKA (reference sequence). The CDR3 protein is CSARASGRGSYEQYF. CDR3 DNA sequence: TGCAGTGCTAGAGCTAGCGGGAGAGGCTCCTACGAGCAGTACTTC.

About this clonotype itself: With a much larger clone just one base away, this may be a read error. The chain recombines TRBV27 with TRBJ1-1; unclear D gene. The CDR3 has 11 amino acids. V was pared by 9 bases and J by 10 bases, with 15 bases between. The V gene's germline CDR1 is MNHEY and CDR2 SMNVEV (reference sequence). CDR3 coding DNA: TGTGCCAGAAGTGAAAGAGAGGTAGCTTTCTTT. Translating it yields CARSEREVAFF.

The chain has TRBV18 and TRBJ2-1; possibly TRBD2 for D (5 bases). There are 13 residues in the CDR3. CDR1 is KGHSH and CDR2 is LQKENI in the germline V gene. Trimming stripped 6 bases from V and 8 bases from J, with 14 bases between. CDR3: CASSPPSSDEQFF. As DNA, the CDR3 is TGTGCCAGCTCCCCTCCTAGCAGTGATGAGCAGTTCTTC.

This clonotype was picked up a small number of times. The chain uses TRBV20-1 and TRBJ1-2; no reliable D call. The CDR3 sequence is 14 residues long. The V end was cut by 3 bases, the J end by 2 bases, with 13 bases between. Germline V lookup: CDR1 DFQATT, CDR2 SNEGSKA (reference sequence). CDR3 in amino acids: CSASPGVNNYGYTF. Written as DNA, the CDR3 is TGCAGTGCTAGCCCAGGAGTTAACAACTATGGCTACACCTTC.

In regard to this clonotype: A much larger clone is a single base away; this may be a read error. The genes are TRBV6-6 and TRBJ1-5; unclear D gene. Germline V CDR1 and CDR2: MNHNY, SVGAGI (reference sequence). This CDR3 comprises 14 residues. CDR3 sequence: CASSWTWRNQPKHF. Written as DNA, the CDR3 is TGTGCCAGCAGTTGGACCTGGCGTAATCAGCCCAAGCATTTT.

The V call is TRBV7-2, the J call TRBJ2-1; the match to TRBD1 covers 9 bases. The CDR3 totals 12 residues. Trimming took 9 bases from V and 6 from J; bases not matched to a gene: 3. Germline lookup yields CDR1 SGHTA and CDR2 FQGNSA. CDR3 amino acids: CASWTGVNEQFF. The CDR3 DNA reads TGTGCCAGTTGGACAGGGGTCAATGAGCAGTTCTTC.

The genes are TRBV4-1 and TRBJ1-1; D is undetermined. V dropped 2 bases and J dropped 2 bases, with 6 bases sitting between them. Germline V lookup: CDR1 MGHRA, CDR2 YSYEKL. This CDR3 is built from 13 residues. The CDR3 nucleotides are TGCGCCAGCAGCCAATGGGGAAACACTGAAGCTTTCTTT. This codes for CASSQWGNTEAFF.

This clonotype was detected ten times or more. The genes are TRBV10-3 and TRBJ2-7, with 7 positions matching TRBD2. CDR1 ENHRY and CDR2 SYGVKD come from the germline V gene. CDR3 length: 15 amino acids. V lost 1 base, J lost 6 bases, and 9 bases stayed unmatched. The CDR3 region has the DNA TGTGCCATCAGTGAGTTCTTGGCGGGAGTCGGCGAGCAGTACTTC. Its protein product is CAISEFLAGVGEQYF.

This clonotype was observed a handful of times. The chain recombines TRBV6-2 or TRBV6-3 with TRBJ2-3; 10 bases are shared with TRBD2. The V gene's germline CDR1 is MNHEY and CDR2 SVGEGT. The CDR3 consists of 13 residues. Trimming at V came to 7 bases and at J to 5 bases, leaving 3 bases not matched to a gene. CDR3: CASNVAGGDTQYF. For the CDR3, the DNA is TGTGCCAGCAACGTAGCGGGGGGAGATACGCAGTATTTT.

This clonotype appeared once. The CDR3 sequence: CASRRSYNEQFF. The CDR3 bases are TGTGCCAGTCGTAGGAGTTACAATGAGCAGTTCTTC. The chain is built from TRBV14 and TRBJ2-1; D gene ambiguous. The V gene's germline CDR1 is SGHDN and CDR2 FVKESK. V shed 9 bases and J shed 4 bases, with 10 bases lying between them. This CDR3 is 12 amino acids long.

The chain uses TRBV7-6 and TRBJ2-1; D gene unclear. CDR1 SGHVS and CDR2 FNYEAQ come from the germline V gene. V lost 5 bases to trimming and J lost 7 bases, with 12 bases between them. This CDR3 has 13 amino acids. This CDR3 reads CASSPEGRNEQFF. The CDR3 nucleotides read TGTGCCAGCAGCCCTGAAGGGCGGAATGAGCAGTTCTTC.

The sample holds one count of this clonotype. A much larger clone differs from this one at a single base, so this may be a read error. The chain couples TRBV6-2 or TRBV6-3 to TRBJ2-1; TRBD2 matches at 10 bases. Germline V gene sequence: CDR1 MNHEY, CDR2 SVGEGT. The CDR3 is made up of 16 amino acids. J gave up 8 bases and V 5 bases, and 12 bases lay outside the gene matches. In DNA form, the CDR3 reads TGTGCCAGCAGTGGCAACCTTCTAGCGGGAGTGGATGAGCAGTTCTTC. The encoded protein is CASSGNLLAGVDEQFF.

The rearrangement joins TRBV20-1 to TRBJ2-7; no definite D call. The CDR3 length is 11 residues. Germline CDR1 is DFQATT and CDR2 is SNEGSKA (reference sequence). V dropped 2 bases and J dropped 5 bases, with 7 bases sitting between them. CDR3 residues: CSARKWDEQYF. CDR3 sequence (DNA): TGCAGTGCTAGAAAGTGGGACGAGCAGTACTTC.